This TCR beta chain comes out of a study of cytomegalovirus exposure and HLA in healthy donors. Overall study context: Membership in the Caucasian-associated ancestry cluster was found for approximately 85% of 300 to 500 genotyped donors. Study-wide results and limits: Sequencing probably produced one cluster of sequence variants that were highly shared. Previous analysis showed most TCR beta V segments were productive about 90% or about 30% of the time.

Use of 60 Vbeta and 13 Jbeta primers characterized the PCR. Some clones are missing from TCRdb's copy, which holds only in-frame ones; the method was immunoSEQ multiplex PCR. The sample consists of about 160,000 clones, roughly 76% of them appearing once. Per the germline V gene, CDR1 is LNHDA and CDR2 is SQIVND (reference sequence). The CDR3 contains 20 residues. The junction had 16 bases not matched to a gene; V was cut back by 5 bases and J by 1 base. A remark on this clone: Its antigen remains unidentified.

The receptor comes from a man aged 55 to 69 in good health and CMV-seronegative. The V call is TRBV19, the J call TRBJ2-3; the match to TRBD2 covers 12 bases. Sequencing was carried out using PBMCs. The CDR3 loop is CASSWLGLAGGPVGTDTQYF. As DNA, the CDR3 is TGTGCCAGTAGTTGGTTGGGACTAGCGGGTGGCCCGGTCGGCACAGATACGCAGTATTTT.